The sequence of this T cell receptor beta chain was determined in a study of blood T cell repertoires in COVID-19. Whole-study context: Samples representing acute and convalescent COVID-19 were sourced from the United States, Italy and Spain. Nucleic acid was either cDNA or gDNA, and it came from T cells, B-cell-depleted T cells, or PBMCs.

In the original processing: Estimates of nucleated cell counts were drawn from the amplification of reference gene primers. Libraries were prepared by immunoSEQ multiplex PCR; TCRdb keeps only in-frame clonotypes and omits some of them. The D gene and trimming were derived from the DNA, and the V and J assignments and clone size from that table. Among about 28,000 clones, about 85% were seen once, and the ten largest hold 9.3%. Germline CDR1 is SGHTA and CDR2 is FQGTGA. The CDR3 is 13 residues long. The V and J ends lost 2 bases and 0 bases respectively, with 4 bases between them. This TCR came from a human donor in a cohort sampled during active COVID-19. This rearrangement joins TRBV7-3 to TRBJ1-1; D is undetermined. The sequencing sample was made of peripheral blood. For the CDR3, the DNA is TGTGCCAGCAGCTTAGTTATGAACACTGAAGCTTTCTTT. Its translation is CASSLVMNTEAFF.